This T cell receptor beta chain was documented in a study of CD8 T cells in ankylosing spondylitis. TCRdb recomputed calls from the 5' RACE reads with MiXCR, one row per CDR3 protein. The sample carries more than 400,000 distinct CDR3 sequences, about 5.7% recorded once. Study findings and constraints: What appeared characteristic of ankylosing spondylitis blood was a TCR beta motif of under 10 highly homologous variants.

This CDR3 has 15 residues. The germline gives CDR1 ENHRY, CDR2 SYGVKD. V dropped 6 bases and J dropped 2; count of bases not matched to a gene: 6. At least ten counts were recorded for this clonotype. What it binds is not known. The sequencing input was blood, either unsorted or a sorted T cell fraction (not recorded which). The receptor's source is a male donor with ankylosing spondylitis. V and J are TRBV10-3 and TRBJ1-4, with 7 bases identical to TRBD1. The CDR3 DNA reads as TGTGCCATCAGCGGAACAGGGGTCACTAATGAAAAACTGTTTTTT. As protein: CAISGTGVTNEKLFF.